This T cell receptor (beta chain) is from a study of T cell repertoires in cytomegalovirus infection. At the level of the study: Public TCR beta signatures were indicative of both CMV infection and a matching HLA type.

From the reads, TCRdb called clonotypes with MiXCR, one entry per CDR3 protein. This table holds about 140,000 distinct CDR3 sequences, under 8.5% found once. There are many counts of this clonotype. What it recognizes is unknown. Broader study findings: Within the response measured ex vivo, HLA-C-restricted CMV-specific TCR beta clonotypes were dominant. Totalled public TCR beta family frequency picked out people who carried CMV plus the relevant HLA.

This clonotype originated in a human donor in good health (CMV status not recorded). Some clones in this sample may be carry-over from other donors' samples. Sequences were obtained from PBMCs.

The DNA of the CDR3 is TGTGCCAGCAGCCCCATGACAGTTACAGATACGCAGTATTTT. This encodes CASSPMTVTDTQYF. The V gene is TRBV7-2, the J gene TRBJ2-3, with a tentative D call TRBD1 (5 bases). Trimming left V 5 bases short and J 3 bases short, with 12 bases between. CDR1 is SGHTA and CDR2 is FQGNSA in the germline V gene. The CDR3 loop spans 14 amino acids. Full variable domain (remainder filled in from reference TRBV7-2 and TRBJ2-3): GAGVSQSPSNKVTEKGKDVELRCDPISGHTALYWYRQSLGQGLEFLIYFQGNSAPDKSGLPSDRFSAERTGGSVSTLTIQRTQQEDSAVYLCASSPMTVTDTQYFGPGTRLTVL.